These 3 T cell receptor beta chains were all obtained from the same sample, sequenced in a study of blood T cells in healthy people across ages. A sample-barcoded 5' primer and a J-beta primer mix were used in a second PCR of about 7 to 11 cycles. A single record per CDR3 protein comes from TCRdb applying MiXCR to the 5' RACE reads. Altogether 650,000 to 900,000 distinct CDR3 sequences are present, roughly 60% being singletons, with the ten largest covering 25% to 35%. Sequencing used blood. The receptors were gathered from a man under 40 in good health.

This clonotype was seen more than once but under ten times. A clone one base away is much larger, so this may be a read error. V gene TRBV7-9 combines with J gene TRBJ2-6; TRBD2 might be the D (6 bases). CDR1 and CDR2 (germline): SEHNR, FQNEAQ (reference sequence). V was cut by 8 bases and J by 2 bases, with 13 bases left in between. This CDR3 is built from 15 residues. The CDR3 DNA reads as TGTGCCAGCGGGGGAGGAGCTGCTGGGGCCAACGTCCTGACTTTC. It specifies CASGGGAAGANVLTF.

This clonotype was recorded once. The chain employs TRBV6-2 or TRBV6-3 and TRBJ2-7; TRBD2 matches at 12 bases. Losses at the gene ends were 7 bases for V and 0 bases for J; bases not matched to a gene: 13. Per germline, CDR1 MNHEY and CDR2 SVGEGT. This CDR3 is 18 amino acids long. CDR3 in DNA: TGTGCCAGCACCAAGGCCGGGACTAGCGGGTGGAGCTCCTACGAGCAGTACTTC. It specifies CASTKAGTSGWSSYEQYF.

This chain joins TRBV27 and TRBJ1-2, with D perhaps TRBD1 (5 bases). The CDR3 runs to 14 residues. Trimming left V 5 bases short and J 8 bases short, with 18 bases between. Per the germline V gene, CDR1 is MNHEY and CDR2 is SMNVEV (reference sequence). The CDR3 bases are TGTGCCAGCAGTCCGACACCTCTCCGACAGGGCTACACCTTC. Translated, it gives CASSPTPLRQGYTF.